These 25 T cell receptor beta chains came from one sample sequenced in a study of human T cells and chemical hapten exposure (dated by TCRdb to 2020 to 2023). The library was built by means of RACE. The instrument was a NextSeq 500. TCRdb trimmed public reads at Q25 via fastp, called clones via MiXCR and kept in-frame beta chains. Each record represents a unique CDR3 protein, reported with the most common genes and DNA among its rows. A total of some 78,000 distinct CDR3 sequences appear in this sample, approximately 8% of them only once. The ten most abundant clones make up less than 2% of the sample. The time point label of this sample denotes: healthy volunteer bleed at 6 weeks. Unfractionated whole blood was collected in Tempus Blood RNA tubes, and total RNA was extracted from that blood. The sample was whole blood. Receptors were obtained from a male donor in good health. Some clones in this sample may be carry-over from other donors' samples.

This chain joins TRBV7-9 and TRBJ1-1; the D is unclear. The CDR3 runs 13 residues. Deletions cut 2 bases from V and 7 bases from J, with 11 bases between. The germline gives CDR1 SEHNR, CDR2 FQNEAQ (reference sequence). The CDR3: CASSLSQGLEAFF. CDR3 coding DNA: TGTGCCAGCAGCTTATCCCAAGGACTTGAAGCTTTCTTT.

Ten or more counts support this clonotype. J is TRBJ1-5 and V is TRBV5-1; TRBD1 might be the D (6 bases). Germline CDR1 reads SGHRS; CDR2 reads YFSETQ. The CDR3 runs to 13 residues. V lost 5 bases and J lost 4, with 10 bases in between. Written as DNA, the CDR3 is TGCGCCAGCAGACAGGGCACAAATCAGCCCCAGCATTTT. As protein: CASRQGTNQPQHF.

DNA of the CDR3: TGTGCCAGCAGCCGGACAGGGGCCAAAAACATTCAGTACTTC. Translated: CASSRTGAKNIQYF. This sequence joins TRBV7-9 and TRBJ2-4; 8 bases match TRBD1. Germline CDR1 SEHNR, CDR2 FQNEAQ (reference sequence). V shed 5 bases, J shed 1 base, and the junction held 1 base outside the gene matches. The CDR3 contains 14 residues.

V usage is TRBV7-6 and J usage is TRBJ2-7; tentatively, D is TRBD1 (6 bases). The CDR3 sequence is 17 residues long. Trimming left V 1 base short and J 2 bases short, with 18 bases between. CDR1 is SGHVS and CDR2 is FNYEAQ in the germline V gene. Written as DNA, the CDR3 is TGTGCCAGCAGCTTAGTTGTACCGGCAGGGGTCCCCTACGAGCAGTACTTC. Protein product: CASSLVVPAGVPYEQYF.

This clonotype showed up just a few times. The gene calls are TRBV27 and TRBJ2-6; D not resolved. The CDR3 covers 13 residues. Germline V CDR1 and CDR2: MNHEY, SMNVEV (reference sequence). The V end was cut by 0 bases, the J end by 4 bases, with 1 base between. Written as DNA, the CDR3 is TGTGCCAGCAGTTTATCAGGGGCCAACGTCCTGACTTTC. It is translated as CASSLSGANVLTF.

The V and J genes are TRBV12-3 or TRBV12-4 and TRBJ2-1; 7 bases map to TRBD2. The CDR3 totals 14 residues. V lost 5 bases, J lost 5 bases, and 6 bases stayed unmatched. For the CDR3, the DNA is TGTGCCAGCAGTCCTCCGGGGGGAAACAATGAGCAGTTCTTC. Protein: CASSPPGGNNEQFF.

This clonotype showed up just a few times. CDR3: CASSPLQTSEKLFF. The CDR3 DNA sequence: TGTGCCAGCAGCCCCCTGCAGACGAGTGAAAAACTGTTTTTT. The chain combines TRBV12-3 or TRBV12-4 with TRBJ1-4; D gene ambiguous. The CDR3 is 14 amino acids. The germline V and J ends were trimmed by 6 bases and 7 bases, with 15 bases remaining between them.

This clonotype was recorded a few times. The CDR3 sequence: CASSSGPGLNNEQFF. CDR3 sequence (DNA): TGCGCCAGCAGCTCGGGACCGGGACTGAACAATGAGCAGTTCTTC. The chain is built from TRBV5-1 and TRBJ2-1; maybe TRBD2 (6 bases). Trimming stripped 3 bases from V and 5 bases from J, with 15 bases between. Germline-derived CDR1 and CDR2 are SGHRS and YFSETQ. The CDR3 covers 15 residues.

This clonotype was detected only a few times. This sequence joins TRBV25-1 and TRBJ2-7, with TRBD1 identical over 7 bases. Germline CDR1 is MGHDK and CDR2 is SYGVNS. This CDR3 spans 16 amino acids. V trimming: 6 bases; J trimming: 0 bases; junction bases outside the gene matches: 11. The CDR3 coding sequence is TGTGCCAGCAGCTCCTTCACAGGGGCCCACTCCTACGAGCAGTACTTC. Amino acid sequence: CASSSFTGAHSYEQYF.

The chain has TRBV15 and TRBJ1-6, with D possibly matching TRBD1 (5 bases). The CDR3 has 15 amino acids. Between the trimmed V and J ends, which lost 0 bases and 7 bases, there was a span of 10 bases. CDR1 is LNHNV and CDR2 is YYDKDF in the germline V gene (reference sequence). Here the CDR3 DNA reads TGTGCCACCAGCAGAGATCGGGGCGTAAATTCACCCCTCCACTTT. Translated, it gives CATSRDRGVNSPLHF.

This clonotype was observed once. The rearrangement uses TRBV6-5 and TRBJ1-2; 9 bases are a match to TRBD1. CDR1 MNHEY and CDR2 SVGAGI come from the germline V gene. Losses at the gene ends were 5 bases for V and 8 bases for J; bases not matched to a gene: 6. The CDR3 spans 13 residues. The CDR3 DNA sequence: TGTGCCAGCAGTCTCACAGGGGGCGGCGGCTACACCTTC. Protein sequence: CASSLTGGGGYTF.

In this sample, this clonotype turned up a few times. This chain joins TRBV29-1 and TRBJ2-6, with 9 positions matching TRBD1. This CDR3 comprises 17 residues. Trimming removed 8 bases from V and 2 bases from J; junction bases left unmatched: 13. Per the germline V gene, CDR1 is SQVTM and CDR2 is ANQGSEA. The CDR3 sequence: CSTWDREFDTGANVLTF. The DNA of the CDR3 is TGCAGCACATGGGACAGGGAATTTGATACTGGGGCCAACGTCCTGACTTTC.

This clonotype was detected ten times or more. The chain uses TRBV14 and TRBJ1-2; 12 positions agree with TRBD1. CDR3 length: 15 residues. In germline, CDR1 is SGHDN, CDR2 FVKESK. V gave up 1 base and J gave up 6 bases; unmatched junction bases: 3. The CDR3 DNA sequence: TGTGCCAGCAGCCAAGCGGGGACAGGGGGCAATGGCTACACCTTC. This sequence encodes CASSQAGTGGNGYTF.

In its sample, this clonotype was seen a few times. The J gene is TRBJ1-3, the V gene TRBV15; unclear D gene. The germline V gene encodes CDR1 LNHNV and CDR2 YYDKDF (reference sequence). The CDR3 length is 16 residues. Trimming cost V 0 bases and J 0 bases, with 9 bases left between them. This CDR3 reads CATSRDPPNSGNTIYF. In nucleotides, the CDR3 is TGTGCCACCAGCAGAGATCCACCGAACTCTGGAAACACCATATATTTT.

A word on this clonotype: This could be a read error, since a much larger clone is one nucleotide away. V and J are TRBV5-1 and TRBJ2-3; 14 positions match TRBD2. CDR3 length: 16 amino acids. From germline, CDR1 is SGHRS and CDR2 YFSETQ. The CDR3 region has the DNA TGCACCAGCAGCTTGGGACTAGCGGGAGTTACAGATACGCAGTATTTT. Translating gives CTSSLGLAGVTDTQYF. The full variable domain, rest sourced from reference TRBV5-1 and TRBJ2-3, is KAGVTQTPRYLIKTRGQQVTLSCSPISGHRSVSWYQQTPGQGLQFLFEYFSETQRNKGNFPGRFSGRQFSNSRSEMNVSTLELGDSALYLCTSSLGLAGVTDTQYFGPGTRLTVL.

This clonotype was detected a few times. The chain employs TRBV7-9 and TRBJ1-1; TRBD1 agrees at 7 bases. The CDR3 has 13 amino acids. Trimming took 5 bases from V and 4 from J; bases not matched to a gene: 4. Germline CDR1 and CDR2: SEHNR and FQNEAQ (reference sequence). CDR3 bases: TGTGCCAGCAGCCCAGACAGGGCCACTGAAGCTTTCTTT. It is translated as CASSPDRATEAFF.

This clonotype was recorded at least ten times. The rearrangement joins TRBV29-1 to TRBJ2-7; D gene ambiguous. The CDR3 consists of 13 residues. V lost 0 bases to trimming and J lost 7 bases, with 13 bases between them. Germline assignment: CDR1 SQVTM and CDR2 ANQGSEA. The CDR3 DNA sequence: TGCAGCGTTGAAGATCTAGGAAAAAGGGAGCAGTACTTC. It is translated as CSVEDLGKREQYF.

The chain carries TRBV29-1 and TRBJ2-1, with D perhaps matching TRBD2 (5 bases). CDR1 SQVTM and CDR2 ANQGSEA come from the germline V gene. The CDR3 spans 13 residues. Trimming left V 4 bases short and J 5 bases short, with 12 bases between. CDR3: CSVAISEHNEQFF. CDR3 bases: TGCAGCGTTGCAATTAGCGAACACAATGAGCAGTTCTTC.

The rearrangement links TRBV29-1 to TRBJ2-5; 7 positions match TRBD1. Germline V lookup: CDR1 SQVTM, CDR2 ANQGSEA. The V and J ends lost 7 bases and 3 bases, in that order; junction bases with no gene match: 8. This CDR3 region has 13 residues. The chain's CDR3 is CSGAPGQKETQYF. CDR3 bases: TGCAGCGGTGCGCCGGGACAGAAAGAGACCCAGTACTTC. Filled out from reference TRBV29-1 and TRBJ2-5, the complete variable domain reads SAVISQKPSRDICQRGTSLTIQCQVDSQVTMMFWYRQQPGQSLTLIATANQGSEATYESGFVIDKFPISRPNLTFSTLTVSNMSPEDSSIYLCSGAPGQKETQYFGPGTRLLVL.

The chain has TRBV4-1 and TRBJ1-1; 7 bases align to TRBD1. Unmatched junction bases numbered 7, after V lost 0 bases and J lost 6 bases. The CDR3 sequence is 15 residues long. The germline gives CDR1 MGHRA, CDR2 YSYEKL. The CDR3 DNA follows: TGCGCCAGCAGCCAAGAGGGGCAGGGGGGTCCTGAAGCTTTCTTT. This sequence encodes CASSQEGQGGPEAFF.

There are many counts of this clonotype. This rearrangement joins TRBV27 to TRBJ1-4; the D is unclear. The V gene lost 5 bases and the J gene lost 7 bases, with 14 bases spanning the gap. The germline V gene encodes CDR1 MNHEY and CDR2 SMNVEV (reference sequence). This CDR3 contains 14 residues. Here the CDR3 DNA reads TGTGCCAGCAGTCCCCTGGGCACGGTTGAAAAACTGTTTTTT. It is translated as CASSPLGTVEKLFF.

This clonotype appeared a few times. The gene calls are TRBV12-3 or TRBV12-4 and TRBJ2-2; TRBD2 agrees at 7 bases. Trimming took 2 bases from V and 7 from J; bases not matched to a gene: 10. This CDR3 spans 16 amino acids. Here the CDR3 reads CASSLIAGPSGGELFF. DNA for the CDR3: TGTGCCAGCAGTTTAATAGCGGGTCCCTCAGGCGGGGAGCTGTTTTTT.

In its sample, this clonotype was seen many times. CDR3 bases: TGCAGCGTTGAATGGAGGGACAGGGGTCGAGAGCAGTACTTC. Encoded protein: CSVEWRDRGREQYF. The chain combines TRBV29-1 with TRBJ2-7; 10 bases agree with TRBD1. The length of the CDR3 is 14 residues. Unmatched junction bases numbered 8, after V lost 2 bases and J lost 7 bases. Per the germline V gene, CDR1 is SQVTM and CDR2 is ANQGSEA.

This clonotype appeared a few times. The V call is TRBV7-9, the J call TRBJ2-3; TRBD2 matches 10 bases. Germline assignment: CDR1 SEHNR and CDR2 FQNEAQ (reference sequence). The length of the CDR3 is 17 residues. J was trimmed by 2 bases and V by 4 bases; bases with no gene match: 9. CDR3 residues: CASSSLQREGYTDTQYF. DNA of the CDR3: TGTGCCAGCAGCTCCCTCCAGCGGGAGGGATACACAGATACGCAGTATTTT.

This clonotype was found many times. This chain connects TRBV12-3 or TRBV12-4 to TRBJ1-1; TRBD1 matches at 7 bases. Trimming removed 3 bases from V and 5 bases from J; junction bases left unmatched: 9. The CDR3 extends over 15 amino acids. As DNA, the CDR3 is TGTGCCAGCAGTTTTGGCCGCAGGGGGAGGACTGAAGCTTTCTTT. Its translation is CASSFGRRGRTEAFF.